The rows below give T cell receptor beta chains drawn from one sample of a study of immune evolution from preneoplasia to lung adenocarcinoma. Sequencing was performed with immunoSEQ multiplex PCR; in TCRdb, only in-frame clones are kept and a portion is missing. The sample has 9,000 to 10,000 clones; 79% are singletons. Sequenced sample: FFPE minimally invasive lung adenocarcinoma tissue. Receptors originate from a donor at least 70 years old with lung adenocarcinoma. Each CDR3 is given with its conserved first and last residue.

V,J,CDR3
TRBV4-1,TRBJ2-2,CASSQALGLAGGLNTGELFF
TRBV30,TRBJ1-1,CAWSRGGNTEAFF
TRBV10-3,TRBJ2-5,CAISDSVQETQYF
TRBV6-1,TRBJ2-7,CASNPLAGVLYEQYF
TRBV28,TRBJ1-4,CASSLFGQGAGTNEKLFF
TRBV13,TRBJ2-7,CASSLGPGNYEQYF
TRBV28,TRBJ1-5,CASTASGVGNQPQHF
TRBV6-5,TRBJ1-1,CASSEGTANTEAFF
TRBV6-5,TRBJ2-5,CASSKTDLQETQYF
TRBV6-4,TRBJ1-1,CASSVRAGGYTEAFF
TRBV28,TRBJ2-2,CASSRIREAGELFF
TRBV9,TRBJ2-5,CASSEGTVQETQYF
TRBV7-6,TRBJ2-3,CASSPMGQETDTQYF
TRBV6-1,TRBJ2-3,CASSEALTLGADTQYF
TRBV25-1,TRBJ2-3,CASSEPSRTDTQYF
TRBV7-2,TRBJ2-3,CASRPGTSGPTDTQYF
TRBV5-4,TRBJ1-2,CASSGSLTGAGGYTF
TRBV5-6,TRBJ2-7,CASSPNRGEQYF
TRBV6-1,TRBJ2-7,CASRQLSYEQYF
TRBV9,TRBJ2-3,CASSPRMASSTDTQYF
TRBV6-6,TRBJ1-5,CASRTRDRVNQPQHF
TRBV19,TRBJ2-3,CASSPGLHTDTQYF
TRBV19,TRBJ1-1,CASSKGPGKGTEAFF
TRBV7-2,TRBJ2-4,CASSLGAGVGKNIQYF
TRBV19,TRBJ2-3,CASSGGSGTYTDTQYF
TRBV28,TRBJ2-2,CASRNGGYTGELFF
TRBV25-1,TRBJ1-2,CASSYIGAGGYTF
TRBV2,TRBJ2-5,CASSGPGGGETQYF
TRBV10-3,TRBJ2-7,CAISAAAENEQYF
TRBV27,TRBJ2-7,CASSLRLGPGDTYEQYF
TRBV28,TRBJ2-1,CASNRGYEQFF
TRBV28,TRBJ1-2,CASTPRGGITGYTF
TRBV29-1,TRBJ2-1,CSVFWENNEQFF
TRBV11-2,TRBJ2-7,CASSLSTGLFTYEQYF
TRBV7-3,TRBJ1-2,CASSPTVGGGYTF
TRBV6-5,TRBJ2-5,CASSRTSGEETQYF
TRBV6-6,TRBJ2-1,CASWTRSSYNEQFF
TRBV20-1,TRBJ1-4,CSARDEKLFF
TRBV5-1,TRBJ2-1,CASSYSGSPNNEQFF
TRBV5-6,TRBJ1-5,CASSRGTTGLNQPQHF
TRBV29-1,TRBJ2-3,CSGTPTGGNTDTQYF
TRBV28,TRBJ1-2,CAGHSGTGYLGGYTF
TRBV7-2,TRBJ2-3,CASSPRLAGGKDTQYF
TRBV19,TRBJ2-4,CASSIDSQNIQYF
TRBV2,TRBJ2-2,CASGPGSTDTGELFF
TRBV7-8,TRBJ2-7,CASKDRSDSYEQYF
TRBV30,TRBJ2-1,CAWSSGGSSYNEQFF
TRBV7-2,TRBJ1-2,CASSPSPGGQNYGYTF
TRBV28,TRBJ2-1,CASSTPAYNEQFF
TRBV27,TRBJ1-1,CASSFYQDSEAFF
TRBV11-2,TRBJ2-4,CASSLDRERVIQYF
TRBV10-2,TRBJ1-4,CASSPKNEKLFF
TRBV30,TRBJ1-5,CAWSLGSNQPQHF
TRBV28,TRBJ2-7,CASSSTGRKGEQYF
TRBV13,TRBJ1-2,CASSSGEANYGYTF
TRBV14,TRBJ2-1,CASSQGFLGGTSGRVEQFF
TRBV27,TRBJ2-1,CASSITSGPINEQFF
TRBV6-1,TRBJ2-1,CASSEAGFNEQFF